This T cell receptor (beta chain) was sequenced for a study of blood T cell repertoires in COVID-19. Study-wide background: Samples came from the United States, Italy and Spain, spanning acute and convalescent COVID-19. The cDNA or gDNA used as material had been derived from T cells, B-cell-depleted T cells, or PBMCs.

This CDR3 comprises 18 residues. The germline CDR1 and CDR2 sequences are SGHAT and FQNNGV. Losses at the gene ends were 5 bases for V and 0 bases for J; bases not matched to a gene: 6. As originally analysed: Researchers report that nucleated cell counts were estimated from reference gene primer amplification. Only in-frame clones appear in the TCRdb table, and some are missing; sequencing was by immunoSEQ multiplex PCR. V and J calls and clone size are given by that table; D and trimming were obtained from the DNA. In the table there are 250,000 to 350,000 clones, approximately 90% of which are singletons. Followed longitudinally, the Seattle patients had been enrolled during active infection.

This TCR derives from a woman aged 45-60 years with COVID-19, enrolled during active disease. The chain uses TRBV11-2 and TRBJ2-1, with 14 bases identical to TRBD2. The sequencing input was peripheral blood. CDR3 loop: CASSKGLAGVYSYNEQFF. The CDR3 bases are TGTGCCAGCAGCAAGGGACTAGCGGGAGTCTACTCCTACAATGAGCAGTTCTTC.